Sequencing of this TCR beta chain was carried out in a study of cytomegalovirus exposure and HLA in healthy donors (TCRdb year 2017). With respect to the entire study: The 666 repertoires of the first cohort and the 95 to 150 validation repertoires were produced on the same platform, according to a later analysis. A separate validation cohort of about 110 different subjects was used in addition to the roughly 670-subject first cohort. High-throughput TCR immunosequencing, statistical association of individual TCRs with disease status, and machine learning were combined to predict cytomegalovirus infection status. The study was designed to test whether signatures of past pathogen exposure could be identified by cataloging public T cell receptors. General study outcomes and caveats: While some public TCRs were present in many individuals, most TCR sequences turned up only very rarely across donors. The classifier was reported to diagnose cytomegalovirus status with high specificity and sensitivity in both the original and validation cohorts. All 110 or so repertoires were used to score co-occurrence in the validation cohort in a later analysis, because that analysis had no HLA typing for the cohort. A later analysis found that TCRs clustered in the first cohort also tended to co-occur in the approximately 120 validation repertoires, with approximately 93% of cluster scores above 0. The authors suggested that the approach could potentially be generalized to other disease states and immunological phenotypes. A few of the identified cytomegalovirus-associated TCR beta chains were confirmed in vitro to be specific for cytomegalovirus antigens. The study listed 150 to 200 TCR beta chains as associated with cytomegalovirus.

Libraries came from the immunoSEQ multiplex PCR assay. As for the original processing: A statistical classification framework was built to diagnose cytomegalovirus status from the catalog of TCR beta chain sequences. TCRdb holds this immuneACCESS table with in-frame rearrangements only. Some clones are missing; in checked studies, unresolved V genes explain under half, and the rest has no known cause. The V and J calls and clone size come from that table; D and trimming were worked out from the DNA. The sample table lists about 240,000 clones, around 86% of them with a count of one. The ten largest clones represent 1% to 1.5% of the sample. Separate from the approximately 670-subject first cohort, the validation cohort of roughly 120 subjects was the group to which the donors belonged. CDR3 length: 15 amino acids, cysteine to phenylalanine. The DNA shown is the 45-base CDR3, in frame from base 1. From a lookup of the germline V gene (reference sequence), CDR1 and CDR2 are MNHNY and SVGAGI. The germline V and J ends show losses of 0 bases and 7 bases respectively, and no gene match explains 6 bases of the junction.

In the case of this clone: Its antigen remains unidentified. Per-base quality was not reported, and no clone a single base away is much larger than it.

The sample was PBMCs. The sequence joins TRBV6-6 to TRBJ1-2; 9 middle bases align to TRBD1. The TCR comes from a woman in her 30s in good health and CMV-seropositive. The CDR3 sequence is CASSYSRDREGGYTF. The DNA reads as follows: TGTGCCAGCAGTTACTCCCGGGACAGGGAGGGTGGCTACACCTTC.